This is a list of T cell receptor beta chains from one sample in a study of blood T cell repertoires in COVID-19. Here immunoSEQ multiplex PCR was the method, and the copy in TCRdb shows in-frame clones only, minus some. Among under 130,000 clones listed, 84% were seen once. Sequencing was performed on peripheral blood. Receptor source: a human donor in a cohort sampled during active or convalescent COVID-19. Both conserved end residues are part of each CDR3. A D gene is named only where the DNA matches it firmly. Not all rows give a size; the values are once, few, many and, for expanded clones, a class.

J,V,size,D,length,DNA,CDR3
TRBJ2-7,TRBV7-9,-,TRBD1,15,TGTGCCAGCAGCTTAGGCGACAGGGGACCCTACGAGCAGTACTTC,CASSLGDRGPYEQYF
TRBJ2-3,TRBV7-2,-,TRBD2,14,TGTGCCAGCAGCTTCCAGCGGGGGGCAGATACGCAGTATTTT,CASSFQRGADTQYF
TRBJ2-5,TRBV15,-,TRBD2,15,TGTGCCACCAGCAGGGAGCGGGGGGGCCGGGAGACCCAGTACTTC,CATSRERGGRETQYF
TRBJ2-1,TRBV6-5,-,TRBD1,13,TGTGCCAGCAGCCGAGACAGGGACAATGAGCAGTTCTTC,CASSRDRDNEQFF
TRBJ1-4,TRBV2,-,-,14,TGTGCCAGCAGTCGAAAAGGACTTAATGAAAAACTGTTTTTT,CASSRKGLNEKLFF
TRBJ1-6,TRBV4-3,few,TRBD1,20,TGCGCCAGCAGCCAGGCCGGGACAGGGCGGGCCCGGGCCTATAATTCACCCCTCCACTTT,CASSQAGTGRARAYNSPLHF
TRBJ1-3,TRBV6-6,-,TRBD1,16,TGTGCCAGCACCGATTGGGGGGACAGCACTGGAAACACCATATATTTT,CASTDWGDSTGNTIYF
TRBJ2-1,TRBV11-2,-,TRBD2,16,TGTGCCAGCGGGGGGAGCGGGGTTACCTCCTACAATGAGCAGTTCTTC,CASGGSGVTSYNEQFF
TRBJ1-2,TRBV4-3,-,TRBD1,14,TGCGCCAGCAGCCAAGGGGCCCAGGGGGATGGCTACACCTTC,CASSQGAQGDGYTF
TRBJ2-3,TRBV7-6,-,-,16,TGTGCCAGCAGCCCGACAGGCGCCCTAAGCACAGATACGCAGTATTTT,CASSPTGALSTDTQYF
TRBJ2-2,TRBV5-4,-,TRBD2,15,TGTGCCAGCAGCCCGGGGGGGCCGAACACCGGGGAGCTGTTTTTT,CASSPGGPNTGELFF
TRBJ2-1,TRBV28,-,-,15,TGTGCCAGCAGTTTTGGGTTGAGGGGGAACAATGAGCAGTTCTTC,CASSFGLRGNNEQFF
TRBJ2-1,TRBV25-1,-,TRBD1,16,TGTGCCAGCAGTCCATTATTGACAGGGGTCGGCAATGAGCAGTTCTTC,CASSPLLTGVGNEQFF
TRBJ1-1,TRBV19,few,-,15,TGTGCCAGTAGCATCCCGACAGCAAAGAACACTGAAGCTTTCTTT,CASSIPTAKNTEAFF
TRBJ2-5,TRBV18,-,TRBD2,14,TGTGCCAGCTCACCACAACCCGGGGGGGAGACCCAGTACTTC,CASSPQPGGETQYF
TRBJ2-7,TRBV5-1,-,-,11,TGCGCCAGCAGCCTAACCTACGAGCAGTACTTC,CASSLTYEQYF
TRBJ1-3,TRBV29-1,-,-,17,TGCAGCGTTGAAGATCTAATCAGGGCCGTCTCTGGAAACACCATATATTTT,CSVEDLIRAVSGNTIYF
TRBJ1-1,TRBV18,-,-,14,TGTGCCAGCTCACTTGGACAGTTAGGCACTGAAGCTTTCTTT,CASSLGQLGTEAFF
TRBJ2-7,TRBV7-6,-,TRBD1,16,TGTGCCAGCAGCCGCGGGACAGGGACCGGATCCTACGAGCAGTACTTC,CASSRGTGTGSYEQYF
TRBJ2-7,TRBV9,-,TRBD1,16,TGTGCCAGCAGCGGACCCCCGAGACAGGGATCCTACGAGCAGTACTTC,CASSGPPRQGSYEQYF
TRBJ2-2,TRBV7-2,-,TRBD2,18,TGTGCCAGCAGCCCGCTCCTTTCAACTAGCGGGGGGCCCGGGGAGCTGTTTTTT,CASSPLLSTSGGPGELFF
TRBJ2-3,TRBV2,-,-,16,TGTGCCAGCAGTGGGGGGATTTTTGCGGGGACAGATACGCAGTATTTT,CASSGGIFAGTDTQYF
TRBJ1-4,TRBV6-2/TRBV6-3,-,-,15,TGTGCCAGCAGCTCGCGGGAGGGGGGGACTGAAAAACTGTTTTTT,CASSSREGGTEKLFF
TRBJ1-2,TRBV12-3/TRBV12-4,-,-,13,TGTGCCAGCAGTTTAAAACAGGGCCATGGCTACACCTTC,CASSLKQGHGYTF
TRBJ1-1,TRBV3-1/TRBV3-2,-,-,13,TGTGCCAGCAGCCAAGACACCCCAAACGGAGCTTTCTTT,CASSQDTPNGAFF
TRBJ2-7,TRBV5-1,-,TRBD1,15,TGCGCCAGCAAACCGTCGGGACAGGGGAAGTACGAGCAGTACTTC,CASKPSGQGKYEQYF
TRBJ1-5,TRBV10-3,-,-,14,TGTGCCATCAGTGAACAGGGAGGCAATCAGCCCCAGCATTTT,CAISEQGGNQPQHF
TRBJ1-4,TRBV7-9,-,-,15,TGTGCCAGCAGCACATCGGGACACATTAATGAAAAACTGTTTTTT,CASSTSGHINEKLFF
TRBJ1-2,TRBV28,-,TRBD1,12,TGTGCCAGTACGGGACAGGTTGGAGGCTACACCTTC,CASTGQVGGYTF
TRBJ1-2,TRBV6-5,-,-,15,TGTGCCAGCAGTTACTCGTCAAACTCTAACTATGGCTACACCTTC,CASSYSSNSNYGYTF
TRBJ1-6,TRBV19,-,-,13,TGTGCCAGTAGAGGTTCGGGTTTTCCACCCCTCCACTTT,CASRGSGFPPLHF
TRBJ2-5,TRBV4-2,once,-,16,TGTGCCAGCAGCCAAGGCGCCATGGACAGCCAAGAGACCCAGTACTTC,CASSQGAMDSQETQYF
TRBJ1-1,TRBV12-3/TRBV12-4,-,-,13,TGTGCCAGCAGTTCCCAGATGAACACTGAAGCTTTCTTT,CASSSQMNTEAFF
TRBJ1-5,TRBV7-9,-,TRBD1,14,TGTGCCAGCAGCCAGACAGGGATCAATCAGCCCCAGCATTTT,CASSQTGINQPQHF
TRBJ2-3,TRBV5-6,-,-,16,TGTGCCAGCACCCCTACCAGGGGTTGGGGCACAGATACGCAGTATTTT,CASTPTRGWGTDTQYF
TRBJ1-4,TRBV12-3/TRBV12-4,-,-,11,TGTGCCAGCAGTCCTCAGGGAAAACTGTTTTTT,CASSPQGKLFF
TRBJ1-6,TRBV3-1/TRBV3-2,-,TRBD1,15,TGTGCCAGCAGCCAAGATCAAGGGGGCTGGTCACCCCTCCACTTT,CASSQDQGGWSPLHF
TRBJ2-7,TRBV9,-,TRBD2,15,TGTGCCAGCAGCGTCGAAACCGGGGGGAACTACGAGCAGTACTTC,CASSVETGGNYEQYF
TRBJ1-2,TRBV5-1,-,TRBD1,14,TGCGCCAGCAGCTTGGGGACAGGGGGCGTAGGCTACACCTTC,CASSLGTGGVGYTF
TRBJ2-2,TRBV5-1,-,-,15,TGCGCCAGCAGCTTGGCCGGGTCCGACGGCGGGGAGCTGTTTTTT,CASSLAGSDGGELFF
TRBJ1-6,TRBV28,-,TRBD1,15,TGTGCCAGCAACAATCCCCCCCAGGGGGGATCACCCCTCCACTTT,CASNNPPQGGSPLHF
TRBJ2-7,TRBV5-6,-,-,14,TGTGCCAGCAGCTTGGTCGGAGGATCCTACGAGCAGTACTTC,CASSLVGGSYEQYF
TRBJ2-1,TRBV7-2,-,TRBD2,15,TGTGCCAGCAGCACCTGGGGGGGCTCCTACAATGAGCAGTTCTTC,CASSTWGGSYNEQFF
TRBJ2-5,TRBV7-2,-,TRBD2,16,TGTGCCAGCAGCTTGCTGCCTAGCGGGGGTTGGGAGACCCAGTACTTC,CASSLLPSGGWETQYF
TRBJ1-6,TRBV5-4,-,-,15,TGTGCCAGCAGCGAAACAGGGAGAAAAAATTCACCCCTCCACTTT,CASSETGRKNSPLHF